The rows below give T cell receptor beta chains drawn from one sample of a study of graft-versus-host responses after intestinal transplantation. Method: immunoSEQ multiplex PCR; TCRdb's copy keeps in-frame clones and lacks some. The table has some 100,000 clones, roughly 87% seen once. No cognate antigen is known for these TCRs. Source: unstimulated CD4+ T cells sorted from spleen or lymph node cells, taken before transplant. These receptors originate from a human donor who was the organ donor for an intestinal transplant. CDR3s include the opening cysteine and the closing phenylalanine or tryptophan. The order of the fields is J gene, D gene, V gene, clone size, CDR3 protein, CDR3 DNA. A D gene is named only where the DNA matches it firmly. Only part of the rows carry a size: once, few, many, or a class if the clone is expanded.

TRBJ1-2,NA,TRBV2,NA,CASSEALQGGYTF,TGTGCCAGCAGTGAAGCGCTTCAGGGGGGCTACACCTTC
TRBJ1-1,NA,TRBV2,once,CASSVEAVNTEAFF,TGTGCCAGCAGTGTAGAGGCGGTGAACACTGAAGCTTTCTTT
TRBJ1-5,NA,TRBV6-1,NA,CASFMTGNQPQHF,TGTGCCAGCTTTATGACAGGCAATCAGCCCCAGCATTTT
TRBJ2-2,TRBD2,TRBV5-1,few,CASSLLSLAENTGELFF,TGCGCCAGCAGCTTGCTTTCTCTAGCGGAGAACACCGGGGAGCTGTTTTTT
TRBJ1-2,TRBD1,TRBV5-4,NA,CASSQDRNYGYTF,TGTGCCAGCAGTCAGGACAGGAACTATGGCTACACCTTC
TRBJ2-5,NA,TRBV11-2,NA,CASRFRGASTIETQYF,TGTGCCAGCAGGTTTAGGGGGGCAAGTACTATAGAGACCCAGTACTTC
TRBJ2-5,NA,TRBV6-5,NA,CASRKGVLLETQYF,TGTGCCAGCAGAAAAGGGGTCCTCCTAGAGACCCAGTACTTC
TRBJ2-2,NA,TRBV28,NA,CASSLRGPGSGELFF,TGTGCCAGCAGTTTAAGGGGCCCCGGGAGCGGGGAGCTGTTTTTT
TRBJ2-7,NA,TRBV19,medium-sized,CASSPGGAGARYEQYF,TGTGCCAGTAGTCCCGGGGGTGCGGGTGCGAGGTACGAGCAGTACTTC
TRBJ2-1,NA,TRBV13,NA,CASSLGVYEQFF,TGTGCCAGCAGCCTAGGTGTCTATGAGCAGTTCTTC
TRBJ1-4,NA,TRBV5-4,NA,CASSLGGRFEKLFF,TGTGCCAGCAGCTTGGGGGGCCGGTTTGAAAAACTGTTTTTT
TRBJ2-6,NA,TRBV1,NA,CTSSQKGHSGANVLTF,TGCACCAGCAGCCAAAAGGGACACTCTGGGGCCAACGTCCTGACTTTC
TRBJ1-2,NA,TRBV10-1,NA,CASSYEVSPQGYGYTF,TGCGCCAGCAGTTACGAAGTTTCCCCGCAGGGCTATGGCTACACCTTC
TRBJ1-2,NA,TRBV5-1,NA,CASSLEWGPVSYGYTF,TGCGCCAGCAGCTTGGAATGGGGCCCGGTAAGCTATGGCTACACCTTC
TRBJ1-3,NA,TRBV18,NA,CASCGNSGNTIYF,TGTGCCAGCTGCGGCAACTCTGGAAACACCATATATTTT
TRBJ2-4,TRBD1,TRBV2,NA,CASSEQGGLAKNIQYF,TGTGCCAGCAGTGAACAAGGGGGCCTAGCCAAAAACATTCAGTACTTC
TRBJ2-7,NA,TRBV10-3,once,CAIRVPGLGSYEQYF,TGTGCCATCAGAGTTCCGGGACTCGGCTCCTACGAGCAGTACTTC
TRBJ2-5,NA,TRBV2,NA,CASRTGAGETQYF,TGTGCCAGCAGAACGGGGGCCGGGGAGACCCAGTACTTC
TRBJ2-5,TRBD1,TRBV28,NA,CATLLGGTGGGETQYF,TGTGCCACCCTATTAGGGGGGACAGGGGGCGGAGAGACCCAGTACTTC
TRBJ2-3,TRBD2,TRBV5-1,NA,CASRRETSGGAITQYF,TGCGCCAGCAGGCGGGAGACTAGCGGGGGGGCTATTACGCAGTATTTT
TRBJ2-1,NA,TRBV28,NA,CASSLGLNEQFF,TGTGCCAGCAGTTTAGGACTCAATGAGCAGTTCTTC
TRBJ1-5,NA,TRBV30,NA,CAWSPQEFQPQHF,TGTGCCTGGAGCCCACAGGAATTTCAGCCCCAGCATTTT
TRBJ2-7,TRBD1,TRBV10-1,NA,CASSDSYRGHEQYF,TGCGCCAGCAGTGATTCCTACAGGGGGCACGAGCAGTACTTC
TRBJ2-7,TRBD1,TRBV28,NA,CATTGGREQYF,TGTGCCACCACAGGGGGTAGGGAGCAGTACTTC
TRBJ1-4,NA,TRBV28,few,CASRGLGEKLFF,TGTGCCAGCAGGGGGTTAGGTGAAAAACTGTTTTTT
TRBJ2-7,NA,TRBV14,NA,CASSQVTASGWQYF,TGTGCCAGCAGCCAAGTCACTGCCAGCGGCTGGCAGTACTTC
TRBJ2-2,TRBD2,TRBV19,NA,CASSSGGAHTGELFF,TGTGCCAGTTCTTCCGGGGGGGCCCATACCGGGGAGCTGTTTTTT
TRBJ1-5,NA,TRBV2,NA,CASIKGEGQPQHF,TGTGCCAGCATTAAGGGGGAGGGTCAGCCCCAGCATTTT
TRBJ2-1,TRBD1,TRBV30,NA,CAWSSGQGPYNEQFF,TGTGCCTGGAGTTCCGGACAGGGCCCCTACAATGAGCAGTTCTTC
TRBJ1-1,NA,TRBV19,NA,CASSMYTEAFF,TGTGCCAGTAGTATGTACACCGAAGCTTTCTTT
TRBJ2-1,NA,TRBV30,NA,CAWSVLRPGHNEQFF,TGTGCCTGGAGTGTACTGAGACCAGGGCACAATGAGCAGTTCTTC
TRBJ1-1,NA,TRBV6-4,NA,CASSSYMNTEAFF,TGTGCCAGCAGCTCTTATATGAACACTGAAGCTTTCTTT
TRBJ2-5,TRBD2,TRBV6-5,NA,CASSSSGGLQETQYF,TGTGCCAGCAGTTCTAGCGGGGGGCTCCAAGAGACCCAGTACTTC
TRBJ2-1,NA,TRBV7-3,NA,CASSSSDNEQFF,TGTGCCAGCAGCTCTAGCGACAATGAGCAGTTCTTC
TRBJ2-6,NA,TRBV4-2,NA,CASSQRYGLSGANVLTF,TGTGCCAGCAGCCAGAGATACGGCCTCTCTGGGGCCAACGTCCTGACTTTC
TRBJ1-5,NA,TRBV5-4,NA,CASSLDGKKDQPQHF,TGTGCCAGCAGCTTGGACGGAAAGAAAGATCAGCCCCAGCATTTT
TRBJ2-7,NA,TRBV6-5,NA,CASSYSIGGTYEQYF,TGTGCCAGCAGTTACTCGATTGGGGGGACCTACGAGCAGTACTTC
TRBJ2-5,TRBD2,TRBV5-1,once,CASSLRGGYETQYF,TGCGCCAGCAGCTTACGGGGGGGGTACGAGACCCAGTACTTC
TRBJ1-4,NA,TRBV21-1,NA,CASSPRPGRLNEKLFF,TGTGCCAGCAGCCCCCGACCGGGACGGCTTAATGAAAAACTGTTTTTT
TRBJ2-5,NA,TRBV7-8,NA,CASSSVLWGTQYF,TGTGCCAGCAGCTCAGTATTATGGGGTACCCAGTACTTC
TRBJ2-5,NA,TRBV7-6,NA,CASSLALLETQYF,TGTGCCAGCAGCTTAGCGCTGCTGGAGACCCAGTACTTC
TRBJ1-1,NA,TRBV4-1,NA,CASSQQGLNTEAFF,TGCGCCAGCAGCCAACAGGGTCTGAACACTGAAGCTTTCTTT
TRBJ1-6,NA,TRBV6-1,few,CASSEAWGPNSPLHF,TGTGCCAGCAGTGAAGCTTGGGGGCCTAATTCACCCCTCCACTTT
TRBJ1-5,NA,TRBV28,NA,CASSWDWRYNQPQHF,TGTGCCAGCAGTTGGGATTGGCGGTACAATCAGCCCCAGCATTTT
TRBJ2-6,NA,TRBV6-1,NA,CASRMSVGGANVLTF,TGTGCCAGCAGGATGTCTGTAGGGGGGGCCAACGTCCTGACTTTC
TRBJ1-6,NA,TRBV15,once,CATSRRDGSSYNSPLHF,TGTGCCACCAGCAGACGTGACGGGAGCTCCTATAATTCACCCCTCCACTTT
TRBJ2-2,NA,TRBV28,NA,CASSLIQNANTGELFF,TGTGCCAGCAGTTTAATACAGAACGCGAACACCGGGGAGCTGTTTTTT